This TCR beta chain was obtained from a study of T-cell reconstitution after alpha-beta-depleted transplantation in children. Overall study findings and caveats: It was surviving recipient T cells and thymic progenitors that gave some patients high TCRbeta diversity at day 60. Several hundred expanded graft clones reportedly were the source of alpha-beta T cells about two months after transplant.

A note on this clonotype: Its cognate antigen is unknown.

The CDR3 totals 15 residues. CDR1 and CDR2 from the germline V gene are SGHRS and YFSETQ. V was cut by 3 bases and J by 2 bases, with 12 bases left in between. The TCRbeta library was prepared with unique molecular identifiers. In TCRdb, the PCR reads were re-called with MiXCR into one record per CDR3 protein. The sample consists of tens of thousands of distinct CDR3 sequences, 15% to 19% of them appearing once. This rearrangement joins TRBV5-1 to TRBJ2-1; D might be TRBD1 or TRBD2, each matching 6 bases. This sequence was found in a male patient between 2 and 10 years old who had a stem cell transplant for acute lymphoblastic leukemia, so the T cells may come from the graft donor. The sequenced sample was PBMCs, mostly from graft donor cells, obtained 180 days after TCRalphabeta/CD19-depleted stem cell transplant. This chain's CDR3 is CASSWGAQTYNEQFF. Here the CDR3 DNA reads TGCGCCAGCAGCTGGGGGGCTCAGACCTACAATGAGCAGTTCTTC. The full variable domain, with the rest looked up from reference TRBV5-1 and TRBJ2-1, is KAGVTQTPRYLIKTRGQQVTLSCSPISGHRSVSWYQQTPGQGLQFLFEYFSETQRNKGNFPGRFSGRQFSNSRSEMNVSTLELGDSALYLCASSWGAQTYNEQFFGPGTRLTVL.